What follows describes a single T cell receptor beta chain. Its antigen is as yet unknown. UMI-labeled 5' RACE TRB cDNA libraries were prepared from the cells. TCRdb reanalyzed the 5' RACE reads and collapses them to one entry per CDR3 protein, without DNA. This table holds 130,000 or so distinct CDR3 sequences. This entry belongs to a study of CXCR3-negative and CXCR3-positive naive CD8 T cells. In triplicate, each CD8+ T cell subset was sorted at more than 250,000 cells per replicate. Those CD8+ T cells considered naive were CD45RO-CCR7+CD27+CD95-. Broader study findings: Naive CXCR3-negative cells resembled naive CXCR3-positive cells in TRBV-TRBJ usage; memory cells differed.

The CDR3 is 15 residues long. Germline V gene lookup returns CDR1 MDHEN and CDR2 SYDVKM. The sequence was collected from a human donor in good health. Some clones in this sample may be carry-over from other donors' samples. The specimen was naive CXCR3- CD8+ T cells from blood. Regarding subset: CD45RO-CCR7+CD27+CD95- naive CD8+ T cells lacking CXCR3 (TNR3-). This chain uses TRBV28 with TRBJ2-1. This CDR3 is CASSLNRNAYNEQFF.